The 5 T cell receptor beta chains below were found in one sample sequenced in a study of cytomegalovirus exposure and HLA in healthy donors (dated by TCRdb to the late 2010s). The library came from the immunoSEQ multiplex PCR assay. The multiplex PCR relied on a mix of 60 forward primers for TCR Vbeta segments and 13 reverse primers for TCR Jbeta segments. What TCRdb holds here is the immuneACCESS table cut down to in-frame rearrangements. Part of the clones is not present; checked against another copy, under half of the missing clones reflect an unresolved V gene, and the others are unexplained. Counted in this sample were about 160,000 clones; approximately 70% of them appeared once. The ten most abundant clones make up approximately 7.1% of the sample. Specimen: PBMCs. The receptors derive from a middle-aged man in good health and CMV-seropositive.

V and J are TRBV7-2 and TRBJ1-1; D is perhaps TRBD1 (6 bases). The CDR3 consists of 14 residues. The ends were cut back, 5 bases at V and 1 base at J, with 11 bases in the middle. The germline CDR1 and CDR2 sequences are SGHTA and FQGNSA. This chain's CDR3 is CASSLDRTNTEAFF. The CDR3 DNA is TGTGCCAGCAGCCTCGACAGGACGAACACTGAAGCTTTCTTT.

The rearrangement links TRBV9 to TRBJ1-1; D not certain. V lost 4 bases, J lost 5 bases, and 12 bases lay in between. This CDR3 has 13 residues. Per the germline V gene, CDR1 is SGDLS and CDR2 is YYNGEE. This CDR3 is CASSCQGGTEAFF. The CDR3 bases are TGTGCCAGCAGCTGCCAAGGAGGGACTGAAGCTTTCTTT.

The V gene is TRBV4-1, the J gene TRBJ1-2, with TRBD1 matching over 8 bases. This CDR3 comprises 16 residues. From germline, CDR1 is MGHRA and CDR2 YSYEKL. The V gene end was trimmed by 6 bases and the J gene end by 1 base; junction bases not matched to a gene: 10. CDR3 sequence reads: CASSPTGASVNYGYTF. CDR3 in DNA: TGCGCCAGCAGTCCGACAGGGGCCTCCGTTAACTATGGCTACACCTTC.

The chain couples TRBV7-9 to TRBJ1-1; 7 nucleotides align to TRBD1. Germline V CDR1 and CDR2: SEHNR, FQNEAQ (reference sequence). The CDR3 length is 12 residues. V was clipped by 5 bases and J by 8 bases; unmatched bases: 5. The CDR3 sequence is CASSTGQLEAFF. The CDR3 DNA reads as TGTGCCAGCAGCACGGGACAGCTGGAAGCTTTCTTT.

The J gene is TRBJ1-1, the V gene TRBV19, with a tentative D call TRBD1 (6 bases). This CDR3 has 14 residues. Per germline, CDR1 LNHDA and CDR2 SQIVND (reference sequence). V was trimmed by 0 bases and J by 8 bases, leaving 13 bases between them. In DNA, the CDR3 is TGTGCCAGTAGTATAGAGGGGGCAGCTATGGAAGCTTTCTTT. Protein: CASSIEGAAMEAFF.